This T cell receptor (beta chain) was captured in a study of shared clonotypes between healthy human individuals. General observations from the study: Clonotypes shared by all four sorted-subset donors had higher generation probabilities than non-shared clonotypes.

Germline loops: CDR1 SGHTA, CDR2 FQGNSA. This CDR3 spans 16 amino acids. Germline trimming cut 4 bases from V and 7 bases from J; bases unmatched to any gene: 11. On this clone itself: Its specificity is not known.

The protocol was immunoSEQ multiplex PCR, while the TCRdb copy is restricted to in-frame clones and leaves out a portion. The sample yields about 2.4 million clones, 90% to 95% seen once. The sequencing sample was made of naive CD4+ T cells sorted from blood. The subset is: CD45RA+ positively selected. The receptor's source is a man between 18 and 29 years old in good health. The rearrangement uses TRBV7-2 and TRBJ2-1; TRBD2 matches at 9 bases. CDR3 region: CASSSSELAGRNEQFF. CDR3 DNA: TGTGCCAGCAGCTCCTCCGAGCTAGCGGGAAGGAATGAGCAGTTCTTC.